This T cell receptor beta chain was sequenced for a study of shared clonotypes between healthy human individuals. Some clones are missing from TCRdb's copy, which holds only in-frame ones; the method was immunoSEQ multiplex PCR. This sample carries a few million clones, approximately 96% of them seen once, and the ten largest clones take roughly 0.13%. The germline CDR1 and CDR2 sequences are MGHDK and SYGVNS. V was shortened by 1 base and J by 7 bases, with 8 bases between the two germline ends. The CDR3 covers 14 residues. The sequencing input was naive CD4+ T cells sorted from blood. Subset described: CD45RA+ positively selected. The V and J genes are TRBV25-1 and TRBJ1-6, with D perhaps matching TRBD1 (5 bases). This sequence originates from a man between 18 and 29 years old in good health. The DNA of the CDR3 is TGTGCCAGCAGTGAATCAGGGCGAAATTCACCCCTCCACTTT. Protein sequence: CASSESGRNSPLHF.